The following is a T cell receptor (beta chain) sequence with its context. Its cognate antigen has yet to be identified. No base-level quality is on record; no much larger clone is a single base apart. This entry comes from a study of blood T cell repertoires in COVID-19 (dated by TCRdb to 2020 to 2021). For context, the study as a whole: Collaborator samples came from the United States, Italy and Spain and covered acute and convalescent phases of COVID-19. Sample metadata almost always included a de-identified subject ID, COVID-19 status, age in years and sex. A freely available public database, intended as a resource for researchers studying the immune response to SARS-CoV-2, is where the repertoires were released. Subjects who had been exposed to COVID-19, were actively infected with it, or had recovered from it provided the deeply sampled blood TCRbeta repertoires that made up the dataset. Samples were obtained from the ongoing ImmuneRACE study (first 160 participants) and from 1,200 or so subjects provided by 6 global collaborators. Where available, HLA class I and class II types were obtained from metadata supplied by the sample provider rather than from assay-based typing. The prospective study material was composed of cDNA or gDNA derived from T cells, B-cell-depleted T cells, or PBMCs.

Each collaborating institution followed its own protocols to collect whole blood in K2EDTA tubes. For TCRbeta analysis, collaborators shipped samples as frozen whole blood, isolated PBMCs, or DNA extracted from either of those sample types. Points the paper makes about the study in general: Clinical and demographic metadata were provided uncurated, with the amount varying by source and participant.

TCRbeta CDR3 regions were amplified from genomic DNA using the immunoSEQ Assay, a bias-controlled multiplex PCR. In the original analysis: The number of nucleated cells in each sample was estimated from the amplification of reference gene primers within the assay. Sequence reads were collapsed and filtered to measure the absolute abundance of every unique TCRbeta CDR3 rearrangement. Productive Simpson clonality was computed per sample as the square root of Simpson's diversity index over productive rearrangements. TCRdb holds this immuneACCESS table with in-frame rearrangements only. Some clones are missing; in checked studies, unresolved V genes explain under half, and the rest has no known cause. V, J and clone size are those of that table, while D and trimming were read from the DNA. For this sample the table gives more than 95,000 clones, of which roughly nine tenths were detected only once. Roughly 8.2% of the sample rests with the top ten.

V loses 4 bases at its end and J loses 5 bases; junction bases beyond the gene matches: 5. The CDR3 sequence holds 14 residues, the cysteine and phenylalanine included. Only CDR3 DNA is held: 42 bases, read in frame from base 1. The germline V gene (reference sequence) supplies CDR1 WNHNN and CDR2 SYGVQD. This TCR derives from a human donor in a cohort sampled during active COVID-19. The chain uses TRBV10-1 and TRBJ2-1, with 7 bases matching TRBD2. The source material was peripheral blood. The bases read TGCGCCAGCAGTGGTCCGGGACTAAACAATGAGCAGTTCTTC. Translated, this is CASSGPGLNNEQFF.